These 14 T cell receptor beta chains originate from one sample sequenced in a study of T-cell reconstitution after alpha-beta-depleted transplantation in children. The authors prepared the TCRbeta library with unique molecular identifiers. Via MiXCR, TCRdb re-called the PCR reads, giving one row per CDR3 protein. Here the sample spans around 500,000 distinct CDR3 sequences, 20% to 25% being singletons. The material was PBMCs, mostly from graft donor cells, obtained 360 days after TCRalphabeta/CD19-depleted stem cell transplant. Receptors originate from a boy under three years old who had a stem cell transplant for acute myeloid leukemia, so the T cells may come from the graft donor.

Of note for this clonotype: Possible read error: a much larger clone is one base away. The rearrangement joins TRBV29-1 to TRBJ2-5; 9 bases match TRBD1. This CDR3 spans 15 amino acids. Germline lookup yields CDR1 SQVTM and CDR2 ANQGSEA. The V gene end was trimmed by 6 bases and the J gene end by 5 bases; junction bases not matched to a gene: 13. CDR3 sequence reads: CSVEWTGAFRETQYF. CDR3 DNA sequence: TGCAGCGTGGAGTGGACAGGGGCCTTTCGGGAGACCCAGTACTTC. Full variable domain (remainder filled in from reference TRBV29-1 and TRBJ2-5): SAVISQKPSRDICQRGTSLTIQCQVDSQVTMMFWYRQQPGQSLTLIATANQGSEATYESGFVIDKFPISRPNLTFSTLTVSNMSPEDSSIYLCSVEWTGAFRETQYFGPGTRLLVL.

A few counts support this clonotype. The CDR3: CASSQVRGTVGYTF. The CDR3 DNA sequence: TGCGCCAGCAGCCAAGTGCGGGGGACAGTTGGCTACACCTTC. This chain links TRBV4-1 with TRBJ1-2, with 7 bases lining up with TRBD1. The CDR3 contains 14 residues. V was clipped by 1 base and J by 7 bases; unmatched bases: 6. The germline V gene encodes CDR1 MGHRA and CDR2 YSYEKL.

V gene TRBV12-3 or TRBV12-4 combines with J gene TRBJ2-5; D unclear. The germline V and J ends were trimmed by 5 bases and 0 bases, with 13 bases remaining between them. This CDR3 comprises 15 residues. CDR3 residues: CASSPLGGYQETQYF. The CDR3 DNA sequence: TGTGCCAGCAGTCCCCTAGGCGGTTACCAAGAGACCCAGTACTTC.

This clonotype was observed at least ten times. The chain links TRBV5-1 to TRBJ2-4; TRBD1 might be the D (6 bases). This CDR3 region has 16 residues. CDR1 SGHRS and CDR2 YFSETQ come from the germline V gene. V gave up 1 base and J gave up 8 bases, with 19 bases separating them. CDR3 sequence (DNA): TGCGCCAGCAGCTTGCCCCTCAATACAGGGATGGACATTCAGTACTTC. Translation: CASSLPLNTGMDIQYF.

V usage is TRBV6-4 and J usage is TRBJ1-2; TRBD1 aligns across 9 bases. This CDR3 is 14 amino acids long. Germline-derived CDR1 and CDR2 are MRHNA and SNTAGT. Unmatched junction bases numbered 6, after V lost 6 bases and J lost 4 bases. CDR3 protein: CASRATGGGYGYTF. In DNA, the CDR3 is TGTGCCAGCAGAGCAACAGGGGGCGGCTATGGCTACACCTTC.

The CDR3: CASGPGTQRQVTQYF. CDR3 nucleotide sequence: TGTGCCAGCGGACCCGGGACACAACGACAGGTTACGCAGTATTTT. This rearrangement joins TRBV12-3 or TRBV12-4 to TRBJ2-3, with a weak D call TRBD1 (6 bases). Between the trimmed V and J ends, which lost 8 bases and 8 bases, there was a span of 23 bases. CDR3 size: 15 residues.

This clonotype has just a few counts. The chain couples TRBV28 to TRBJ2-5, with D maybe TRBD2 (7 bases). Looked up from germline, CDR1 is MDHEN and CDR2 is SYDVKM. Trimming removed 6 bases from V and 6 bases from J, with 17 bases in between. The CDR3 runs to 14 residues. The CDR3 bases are TGTGCCAGCAGCCGGGGGGCTAACGTAAAGACCCAGTACTTC. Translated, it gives CASSRGANVKTQYF.

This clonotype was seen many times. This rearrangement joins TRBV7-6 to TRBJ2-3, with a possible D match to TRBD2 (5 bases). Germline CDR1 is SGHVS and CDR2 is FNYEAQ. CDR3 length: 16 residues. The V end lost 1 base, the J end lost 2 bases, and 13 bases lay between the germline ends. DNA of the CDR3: TGTGCCAGCAGCTTAGTTCCGGGGAAATCCACAGATACGCAGTATTTT. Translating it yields CASSLVPGKSTDTQYF.

CDR3 nucleotides: TGTGCCAGCAGTTTGTCCGGTAGCGGGGGTGAGCAGTTCTTC. Its translation is CASSLSGSGGEQFF. The chain is built from TRBV28 and TRBJ2-1; 9 nucleotides agree with TRBD2. V lost 3 bases, J lost 9 bases, and 6 bases stayed unmatched. The CDR3 has 14 residues. Germline CDR1 MDHEN, CDR2 SYDVKM.

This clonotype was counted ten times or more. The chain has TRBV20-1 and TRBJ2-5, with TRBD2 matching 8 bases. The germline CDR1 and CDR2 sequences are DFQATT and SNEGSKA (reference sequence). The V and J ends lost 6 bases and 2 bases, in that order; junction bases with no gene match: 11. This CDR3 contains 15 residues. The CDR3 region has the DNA TGCAGTGCCGGGGGGGGACTACCAGAACAAGAGACCCAGTACTTC. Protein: CSAGGGLPEQETQYF.

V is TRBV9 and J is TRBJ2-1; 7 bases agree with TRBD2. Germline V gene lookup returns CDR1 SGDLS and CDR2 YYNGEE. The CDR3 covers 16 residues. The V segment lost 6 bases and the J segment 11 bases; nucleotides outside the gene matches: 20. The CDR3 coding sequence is TGTGCCAGCACCGAATCCAGCGGGGAAGGTTTGGGCAAGCAGTTCTTC. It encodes CASTESSGEGLGKQFF.

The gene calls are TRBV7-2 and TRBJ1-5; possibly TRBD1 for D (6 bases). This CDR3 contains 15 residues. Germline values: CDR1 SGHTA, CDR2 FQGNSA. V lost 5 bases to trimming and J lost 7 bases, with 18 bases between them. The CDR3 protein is CASSMTGYSGQPQHF. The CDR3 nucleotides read TGTGCCAGCAGCATGACAGGCTATAGCGGGCAGCCCCAGCATTTT.

The CDR3 bases are TGTGCCGGTGGGGACACAGATACGCAGTATTTT. Translation: CAGGDTDTQYF. The chain recombines TRBV6-1 with TRBJ2-3; D is uncertain. CDR3 length: 11 amino acids. Germline lookup yields CDR1 MNHNS and CDR2 SASEGT. Trimming cost V 11 bases and J 2 bases, with 8 bases left between them.

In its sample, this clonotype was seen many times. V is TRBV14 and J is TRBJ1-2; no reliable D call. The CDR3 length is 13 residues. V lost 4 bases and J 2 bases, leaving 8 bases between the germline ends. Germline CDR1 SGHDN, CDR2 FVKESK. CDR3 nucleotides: TGTGCCAGCAGCCCTAGTTGGAACTATGGCTACACCTTC. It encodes CASSPSWNYGYTF.